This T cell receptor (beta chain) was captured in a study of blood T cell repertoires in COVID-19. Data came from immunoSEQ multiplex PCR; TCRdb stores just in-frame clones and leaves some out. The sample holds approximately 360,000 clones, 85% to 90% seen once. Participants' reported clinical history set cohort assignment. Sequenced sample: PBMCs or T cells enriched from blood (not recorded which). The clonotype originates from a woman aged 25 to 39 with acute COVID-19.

CDR3 sequence (DNA): TGTGCCAGCAGTGACGGGGCAGGGTCCGGTGAAGCTTTCTTT. Translating it yields CASSDGAGSGEAFF. This chain uses TRBV6-4 with TRBJ1-1, with D maybe TRBD1 (5 bases). From germline, CDR1 is MRHNA and CDR2 SNTAGT. Trimming left V 2 bases short and J 7 bases short, with 14 bases between. This CDR3 contains 14 residues.